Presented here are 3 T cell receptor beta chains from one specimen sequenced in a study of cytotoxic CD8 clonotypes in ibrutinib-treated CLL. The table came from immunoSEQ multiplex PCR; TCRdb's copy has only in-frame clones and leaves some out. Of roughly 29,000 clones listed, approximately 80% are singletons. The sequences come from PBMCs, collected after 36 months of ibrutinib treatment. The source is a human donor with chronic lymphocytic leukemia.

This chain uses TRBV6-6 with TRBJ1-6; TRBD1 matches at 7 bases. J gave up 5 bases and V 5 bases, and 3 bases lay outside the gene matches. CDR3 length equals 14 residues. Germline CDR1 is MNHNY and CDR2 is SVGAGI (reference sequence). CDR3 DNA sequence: TGTGCCAGCAGTCGGGACAGTAATAATTCACCCCTCCACTTT. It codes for CASSRDSNNSPLHF.

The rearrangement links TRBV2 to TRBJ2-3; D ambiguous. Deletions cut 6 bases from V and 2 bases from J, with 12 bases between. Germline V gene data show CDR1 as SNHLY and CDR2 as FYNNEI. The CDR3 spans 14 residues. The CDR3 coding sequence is TGTGCCAGCAGCGGCGTCCCAGACACAGATACGCAGTATTTT. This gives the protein CASSGVPDTDTQYF. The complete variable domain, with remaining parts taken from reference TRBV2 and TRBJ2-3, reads EPEVTQTPSHQVTQMGQEVILRCVPISNHLYFYWYRQILGQKVEFLVSFYNNEISEKSEIFDDQFSVERPDGSNFTLKIRSTKLEDSAMYFCASSGVPDTDTQYFGPGTRLTVL.

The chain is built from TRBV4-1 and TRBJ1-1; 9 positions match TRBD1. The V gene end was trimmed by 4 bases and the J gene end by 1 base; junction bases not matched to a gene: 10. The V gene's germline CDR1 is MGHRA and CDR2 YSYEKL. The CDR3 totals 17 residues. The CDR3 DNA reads TGCGCCAGCAGCCCCCAGGACAGGGGCTTGACGAACACTGAAGCTTTCTTT. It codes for CASSPQDRGLTNTEAFF.